This T cell receptor (beta chain) was retrieved from a study of blood T cell repertoires in COVID-19. Study-wide background: The samples span acute and convalescent COVID-19 from the United States, Italy and Spain. PBMCs, B-cell-depleted T cells, or T cells provided the cDNA or gDNA that made up the material.

Sequencing was performed with immunoSEQ multiplex PCR; in TCRdb, only in-frame clones are kept and a portion is missing. Seen here are fewer than 250,000 clones, around four fifths observed once, and the top ten hold 3% to 4.5%. CDR1 LNHDA and CDR2 SQIVND come from the germline V gene (reference sequence). The V end lost 8 bases, the J end lost 2 bases, and 13 bases lay between the germline ends. There are 14 residues in the CDR3. The chain is built from TRBV19 and TRBJ1-3; a weak D match, TRBD1 (5 bases). Sequencing was carried out using PBMCs or T cells enriched from blood (not recorded which). The sequence was collected from a middle-aged woman who had been exposed to COVID-19. The CDR3 spells CASRDRAAGNTIYF. In DNA form, the CDR3 reads TGTGCCAGTCGAGACAGAGCCGCTGGAAACACCATATATTTT. The full variable domain, completed using reference TRBV19 and TRBJ1-3, is DGGITQSPKYLFRKEGQNVTLSCEQNLNHDAMYWYRQDPGQGLRLIYYSQIVNDFQKGDIAEGYSVSREKKESFPLTVTSAQKNPTAFYLCASRDRAAGNTIYFGEGSWLTVV.